This T cell receptor (beta chain) emerged from a study of shared clonotypes between healthy human individuals. Study-wide context: Used for every donor were three CD4 naive, three CD4 memory, two CD8 naive and one CD8 memory plate.

V was clipped by 0 bases and J by 5 bases; unmatched bases: 8. The CDR3 consists of 16 residues. The germline V gene encodes CDR1 GTSNPN and CDR2 SVGIG (reference sequence). Only in-frame clones appear in the TCRdb table, and some are missing; sequencing was by immunoSEQ multiplex PCR. The sample holds a few million clones, roughly nine tenths seen once. The table lists this clone with a count of one. Antigen: not known. Findings and caveats of the study: What naive subsets generally showed was a larger estimated richness than memory subsets showed. For naive CD4 cells, 4% to 5% of clonotypes were shared across a handful of donors. Clonotype sharing across donors was expected to vary with sequencing depth.

The receptor's source is a man between 18 and 29 years old in good health. The specimen was naive CD4+ T cells sorted from blood. Subset: CD45RA+ positively selected. The chain recombines TRBV30 with TRBJ2-3; 10 bases align to TRBD2. CDR3 residues: CAWSVGAGGYRDTQYF. Written as DNA, the CDR3 is TGTGCCTGGAGTGTAGGAGCGGGGGGGTATAGAGATACGCAGTATTTT. The whole variable domain, remainder taken from reference TRBV30 and TRBJ2-3, is SQTIHQWPATLVQPVGSPLSLECTVEGTSNPNLYWYRQAAGRGLQLLFYSVGIGQISSEVPQNLSASRPQDRQFILSSKKLLLSDSGFYLCAWSVGAGGYRDTQYFGPGTRLTVL.